This TCR beta chain originates from a study of T cells after yellow fever vaccination. Background on the study: Fractions of limited cellularity were prepared by means of SMART-Seq v4 Ultra Low Input. Study results and limitations: Booster sampling recovered most clones from primary vaccination (around 97% CD4, around 88% CD8). By day 5 rather than day 15, the secondary response had peaked, though it was weaker.

The 5'RACE template-switching step produced TCR cDNA and added a universal primer site and UMIs. One entry per CDR3 protein results from TCRdb running MiXCR on the 5' RACE reads. Of about 250,000 distinct CDR3 sequences in the sample, roughly 3.7% were seen once. In its sample, this clonotype was seen many times. Its antigen is unknown. From germline, CDR1 is KGHDR and CDR2 SFDVKD. Trimming took off 3 bases at V and 7 bases at J, with 8 bases between the two ends. The CDR3 is 12 amino acids. The starting material was PBMCs, obtained 15 days after the yellow fever booster vaccination. The receptor was isolated from a man between 18 and 29 years old who received the YFV17D yellow fever vaccine. The chain recombines TRBV24-1 with TRBJ2-5; TRBD2 might be the D (5 bases). CDR3 region: CATSDRRGTQYF. CDR3 coding DNA: TGTGCCACCAGTGATCGCCGGGGGACCCAGTACTTC.